This TCR beta chain was captured in a study of blood T cell repertoires in COVID-19. Across the whole study: Some COVID-19 samples were acute and others convalescent; all came from the United States, Italy and Spain.

TCRdb keeps only in-frame clones here, not all; method: immunoSEQ multiplex PCR. The sample includes under 200,000 clones, approximately 81% seen only once; the top ten take roughly 15%. V gave up 3 bases and J gave up 1 base; unmatched junction bases: 1. CDR3 length: 14 residues. The germline V gene encodes CDR1 SGHTS and CDR2 YDEGEE. The sequenced sample was peripheral blood. The receptor was isolated from a woman in her 70s with COVID-19, enrolled during active disease. This chain links TRBV5-8 with TRBJ1-5; TRBD1 matches 7 bases. For the CDR3, the DNA is TGTGCCAGCAGCTACAGGGGAAGCAATCAGCCCCAGCATTTT. Translation gives CASSYRGSNQPQHF.